Listed here is a single T cell receptor (beta chain). This entry is derived from a study of cytomegalovirus exposure and HLA in healthy donors. Study summary: Roughly 89 million unique TCR sequences came from HLA-typed donors in an early release.

This cohort consisted of healthy bone marrow donors. The CDR3 consists of 14 residues. Germline V CDR1 and CDR2: MNHNS, SASEGT. Unmatched junction bases numbered 3, after V lost 7 bases and J lost 2 bases. With 60 Vbeta and 13 Jbeta primers, the PCR was carried out. Produced via immunoSEQ multiplex PCR; TCRdb's table is partial and in-frame only. The sample includes 200,000 to 300,000 clones, around 80% of them seen just once. The sequence was collected from a boy aged 5-17 years in good health and CMV-seronegative. The chain uses TRBV6-1 and TRBJ2-7; 12 positions agree with TRBD2. The sequenced sample was PBMCs. CDR3 in amino acids: CASKASGGAYEQYF. The CDR3 DNA follows: TGTGCCAGCAAGGCTAGCGGGGGGGCCTACGAGCAGTACTTC.